This T cell receptor beta chain was identified in a study of blood T cell repertoires in COVID-19. Study in general: In each case, the material was cDNA or gDNA derived from T cells, B-cell-depleted T cells, or PBMCs.

Germline V gene lookup returns CDR1 LNHDA and CDR2 SQIVND (reference sequence). V lost 3 bases to trimming and J lost 7 bases, with 16 bases between them. The CDR3 totals 15 residues. Per the authors' pipeline: Estimates of nucleated cell counts were drawn from the amplification of reference gene primers. Generated by immunoSEQ multiplex PCR, the TCRdb table keeps only in-frame clones and is missing some. Clone size and the V and J calls come from that table; the DNA yielded D and trimming. The sample includes about 260,000 clones, roughly 90% seen only once; the top ten take around 0.7%. The clonotype was recovered from a human donor in a cohort sampled during active COVID-19. V gene TRBV19 combines with J gene TRBJ1-5; a weak D match, TRBD1 (6 bases). Sequenced: peripheral blood. In DNA form, the CDR3 reads TGTGCCAGTAGTATTATGCAGGGGAATTACCAGCCCCAGCATTTT. As protein: CASSIMQGNYQPQHF.